The present T cell receptor beta chain was sequenced within a study of cytomegalovirus exposure and HLA in healthy donors. Study observations and caveats: A later look showed TCR association rates differing by HLA locus, highest for DRB1 and lowest for HLA-C. The study carried out a later analysis of TCR beta sequences. It associated around 17,000 of them with specific HLA alleles at a false discovery rate of 0.05.

PCR involved 60 Vbeta and 13 Jbeta primers. TCRdb's table, derived via immunoSEQ multiplex PCR, lists solely in-frame clones and lacks some. The repertoire includes a few hundred thousand clones, roughly 90% of them detected once, and more than 2% sits in the top ten. As regards this clone: The target antigen is unknown.

The TCR sequence derives from a woman younger than 30 in good health and CMV-seronegative. Sequencing was carried out using PBMCs.

The CDR3 nucleotides are TGTGCCAGCAGATTTTATTGCACTGAAGCTTTCTTT. It encodes CASRFYCTEAFF. The chain employs TRBV7-6 and TRBJ1-1; no clear D. This CDR3 comprises 12 residues. Germline lookup yields CDR1 SGHVS and CDR2 FNYEAQ. Trimming removed 6 bases at V and 4 bases at J, with 9 bases between.